This passage covers 8 T cell receptor beta chains from one sample sequenced in a study of cytomegalovirus exposure and HLA in healthy donors. The primer mix had 60 Vbeta and 13 Jbeta primers. The method was immunoSEQ multiplex PCR; TCRdb's version includes in-frame clones alone and lacks a portion of them. The data show under 150,000 clones, with around four fifths seen just once and roughly 1.3% held by the top ten. Sequencing was performed on PBMCs. These receptors came from a male donor in good health and CMV-seropositive.

The V call is TRBV20-1, the J call TRBJ2-1, with D perhaps TRBD2 (6 bases). CDR3 length: 11 amino acids. Germline V CDR1 and CDR2: DFQATT, SNEGSKA (reference sequence). V lost 4 bases to trimming and J lost 10 bases, with 11 bases between them. The CDR3 DNA is TGCAGTGCTACGAGCCTAGCGGAGCAGTTCTTC. Amino acid sequence: CSATSLAEQFF.

This clone has only a few counts. The V call is TRBV4-2, the J call TRBJ1-1; D is unclear. CDR1 is LGHNA, CDR2 YNFKEQ, per germline. V was trimmed by 0 bases and J by 8 bases, leaving 7 bases between them. The CDR3 has 12 amino acids. The CDR3 DNA reads as TGTGCCAGCAGCCAAGATGGGCCCGAAGCTTTCTTT. This encodes CASSQDGPEAFF.

The chain combines TRBV9 with TRBJ1-1, with 7 bases identical to TRBD1. J was trimmed by 8 bases and V by 3 bases; bases with no gene match: 4. Germline V lookup: CDR1 SGDLS, CDR2 YYNGEE. This CDR3 has 12 amino acids. The chain's CDR3 is CASSATGTEAFF. CDR3 coding DNA: TGTGCCAGCAGCGCGACAGGGACCGAAGCTTTCTTT.

The chain links TRBV27 to TRBJ1-2; 9 bases fit TRBD1. CDR3 length: 14 amino acids. V lost 0 bases and J lost 8; bases outside the gene matches: 4. From germline, CDR1 is MNHEY and CDR2 SMNVEV (reference sequence). In nucleotides, the CDR3 is TGTGCCAGCAGTTTATCAACAGGGGGCTGGGGCTACACCTTC. As protein: CASSLSTGGWGYTF.

DNA for the CDR3: TGTGCCAGCAGCCTTGCATGGGCTAGCACAGATACGCAGTATTTT. It is translated as CASSLAWASTDTQYF. The rearrangement joins TRBV6-6 to TRBJ2-3; D is unresolved. V was cut by 6 bases and J by 0 bases, with 13 bases left in between. This CDR3 comprises 15 residues. Germline loops: CDR1 MNHNY, CDR2 SVGAGI (reference sequence).

The rearrangement joins TRBV7-9 to TRBJ2-7; D is possibly TRBD1 (7 bases). The CDR3 runs to 14 residues. Trimming removed 5 bases from V and 4 bases from J, with 15 bases in between. Germline lookup yields CDR1 SEHNR and CDR2 FQNEAQ (reference sequence). In DNA form, the CDR3 reads TGTGCCAGCAGCCCTGAGGGGGCGGGGTACGAGCAGTACTTC. It is translated as CASSPEGAGYEQYF. Full variable domain (missing parts from reference TRBV7-9 and TRBJ2-7): DTGVSQNPRHKITKRGQNVTFRCDPISEHNRLYWYRQTLGQGPEFLTYFQNEAQLEKSRLLSDRFSAERPKGSFSTLEIQRTEQGDSAMYLCASSPEGAGYEQYFGPGTRLTVT.

The CDR3 DNA reads TGTGCCAGCAGCCCTAGTGGGGGAGGGGTACATTATGGCTACACCTTC. Translating it yields CASSPSGGGVHYGYTF. V is TRBV4-2 and J is TRBJ1-2, with a tentative D call TRBD1 (5 bases). In germline, CDR1 is LGHNA, CDR2 YNFKEQ. V was clipped by 4 bases and J by 5 bases, with 20 bases between them. This CDR3 spans 16 amino acids.

This sequence joins TRBV19 and TRBJ2-1; a possible D gene is TRBD2 (6 bases). From germline, CDR1 is LNHDA and CDR2 SQIVND (reference sequence). With 1 base removed from V and 7 bases from J, the gap between germline ends came to 14 bases. This CDR3 comprises 15 residues. The CDR3 DNA is TGTGCCAGTAGTATAGCGGGGGTATCGGCGAATGAGCAGTTCTTC. It codes for CASSIAGVSANEQFF.